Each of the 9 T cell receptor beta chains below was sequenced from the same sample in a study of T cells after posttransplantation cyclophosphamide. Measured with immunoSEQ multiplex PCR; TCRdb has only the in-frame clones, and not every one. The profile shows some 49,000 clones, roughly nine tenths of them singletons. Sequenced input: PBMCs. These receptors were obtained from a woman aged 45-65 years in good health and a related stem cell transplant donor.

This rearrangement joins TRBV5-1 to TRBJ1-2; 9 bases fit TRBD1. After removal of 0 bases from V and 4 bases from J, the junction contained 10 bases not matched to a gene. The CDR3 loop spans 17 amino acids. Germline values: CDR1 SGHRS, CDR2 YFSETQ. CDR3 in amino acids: CASSLGSGTGSPYGYTF. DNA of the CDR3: TGCGCCAGCAGCTTGGGCTCCGGGACAGGGTCACCCTATGGCTACACCTTC.

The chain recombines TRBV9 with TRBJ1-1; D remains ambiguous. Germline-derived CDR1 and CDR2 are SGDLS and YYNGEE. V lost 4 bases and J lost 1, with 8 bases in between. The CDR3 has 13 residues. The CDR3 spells CASSLGRNTEAFF. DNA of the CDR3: TGTGCCAGCAGCCTTGGGAGGAACACTGAAGCTTTCTTT.

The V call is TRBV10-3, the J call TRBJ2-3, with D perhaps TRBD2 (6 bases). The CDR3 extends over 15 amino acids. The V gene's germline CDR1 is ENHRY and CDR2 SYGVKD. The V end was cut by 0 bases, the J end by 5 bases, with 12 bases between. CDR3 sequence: CAISESRGTGDTQYF. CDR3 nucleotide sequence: TGTGCCATCAGTGAGTCGCGCGGGACGGGAGATACGCAGTATTTT.

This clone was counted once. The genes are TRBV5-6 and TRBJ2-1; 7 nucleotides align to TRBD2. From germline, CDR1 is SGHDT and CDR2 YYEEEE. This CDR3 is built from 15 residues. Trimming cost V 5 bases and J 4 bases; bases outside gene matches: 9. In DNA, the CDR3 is TGTGCCAGCAGACTGGCGGGGGTCCCGTACAATGAGCAGTTCTTC. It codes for CASRLAGVPYNEQFF.

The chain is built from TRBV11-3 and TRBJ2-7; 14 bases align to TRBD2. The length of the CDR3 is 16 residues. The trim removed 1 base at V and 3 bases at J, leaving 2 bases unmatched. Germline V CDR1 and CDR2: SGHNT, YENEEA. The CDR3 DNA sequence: TGTGCCAGCAGCTTAGGTGGACTAGCGGGAGGCTACGAGCAGTACTTC. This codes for CASSLGGLAGGYEQYF.

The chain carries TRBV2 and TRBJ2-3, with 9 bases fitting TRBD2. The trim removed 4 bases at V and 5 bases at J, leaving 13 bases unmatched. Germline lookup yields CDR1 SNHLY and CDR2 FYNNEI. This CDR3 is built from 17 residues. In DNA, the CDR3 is TGTGCCAGCAGTGCCCCCCCTGCGGGAGGGCAGGGAGATACGCAGTATTTT. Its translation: CASSAPPAGGQGDTQYF.

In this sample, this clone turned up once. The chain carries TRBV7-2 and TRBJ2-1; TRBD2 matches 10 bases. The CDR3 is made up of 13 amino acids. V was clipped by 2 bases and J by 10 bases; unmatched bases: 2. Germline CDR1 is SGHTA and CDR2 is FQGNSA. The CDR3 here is CASSLPTSGEQFF. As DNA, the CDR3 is TGTGCCAGCAGCTTACCGACTAGCGGGGAGCAGTTCTTC.

The CDR3 DNA follows: TGCGCCAGCAGTGGTGGACAGGGAAAGGAAAAACTGTTTTTT. Translated, it gives CASSGGQGKEKLFF. This chain joins TRBV10-1 and TRBJ1-4; 8 bases agree with TRBD1. The CDR3 is made up of 14 amino acids. Germline V lookup: CDR1 WNHNN, CDR2 SYGVQD (reference sequence). Trimming removed 4 bases from V and 8 bases from J; junction bases left unmatched: 6.

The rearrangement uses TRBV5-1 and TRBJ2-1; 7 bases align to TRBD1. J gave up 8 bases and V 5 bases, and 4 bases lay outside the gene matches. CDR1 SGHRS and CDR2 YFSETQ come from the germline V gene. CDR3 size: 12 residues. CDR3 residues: CASRIQGYEQFF. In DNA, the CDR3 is TGCGCCAGCAGAATACAGGGGTATGAGCAGTTCTTC.